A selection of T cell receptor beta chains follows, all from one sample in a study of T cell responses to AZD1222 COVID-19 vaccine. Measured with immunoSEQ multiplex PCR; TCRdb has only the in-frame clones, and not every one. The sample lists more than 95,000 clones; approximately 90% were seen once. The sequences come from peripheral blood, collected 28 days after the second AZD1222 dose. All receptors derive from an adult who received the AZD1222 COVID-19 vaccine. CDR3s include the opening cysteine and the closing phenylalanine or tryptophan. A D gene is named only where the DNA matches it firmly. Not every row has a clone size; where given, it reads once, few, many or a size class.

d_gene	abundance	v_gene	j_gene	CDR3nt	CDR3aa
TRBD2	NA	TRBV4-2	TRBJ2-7	TGTGCCAGCAGCCAAGAATTGCCCCCAGCGGGAGTCGGCCACGAGCAGTACTTC	CASSQELPPAGVGHEQYF
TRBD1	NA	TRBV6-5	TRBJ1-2	TGTGCCAGCACCGGGGACAGGGGGCTTTATGGCTACACCTTC	CASTGDRGLYGYTF
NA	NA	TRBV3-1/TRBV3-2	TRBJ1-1	TGTGCCAGCAGCCAAGTAGTGAACACTGAAGCTTTCTTT	CASSQVVNTEAFF
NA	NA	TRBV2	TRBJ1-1	TGTGCCGGGGAAACAGGACAGAGTAAAAACACTGAAGCTTTCTTT	CAGETGQSKNTEAFF
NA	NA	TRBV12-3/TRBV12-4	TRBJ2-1	TGTGCCAGCAGTTTTAATGAGGGGTATGAGCAGTTCTTC	CASSFNEGYEQFF
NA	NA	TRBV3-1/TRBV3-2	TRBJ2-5	TGTGCCAGCAGCCAACCACCCGGGACCGAGACCCAGTACTTC	CASSQPPGTETQYF
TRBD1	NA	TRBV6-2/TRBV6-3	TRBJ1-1	TGTGCCAGCAGTTACGTTTCCTGGACAGGTCGAGGTTTCGGGGCTGAAGCTTTCTTT	CASSYVSWTGRGFGAEAFF
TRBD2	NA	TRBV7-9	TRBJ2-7	TGTGCCAGCAGCTTAATAACCCGGGAGGGTAGCTACGAGCAGTACTTC	CASSLITREGSYEQYF
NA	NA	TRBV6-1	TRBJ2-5	TGTGCCAGCAGAACCCAGGGGTCAGAGACCCAGTACTTC	CASRTQGSETQYF
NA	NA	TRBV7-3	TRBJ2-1	TGTGCCAGCAGCTTATCAGACTTATCGGGGGGCCAGGGTGAGCAGTTCTTC	CASSLSDLSGGQGEQFF
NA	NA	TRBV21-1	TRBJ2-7	TGTGCCAGCGAGATTAGCTCCTACGAGCAGTACTTC	CASEISSYEQYF
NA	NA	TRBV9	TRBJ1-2	TGTGCCAGCAGCGTAGGGGACCCCACCCCTGGCTACACCTTC	CASSVGDPTPGYTF
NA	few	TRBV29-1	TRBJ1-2	TGCAGGGGTGACACTTCGGTGGGCTACACCTTC	CRGDTSVGYTF
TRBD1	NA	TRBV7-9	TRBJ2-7	TGTGCCAGCAGCTTAGTACAGGGGGCGTCCGAGCAGTACTTC	CASSLVQGASEQYF
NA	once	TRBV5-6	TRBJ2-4	TGTGCCAGCAGCTTGCGGGGAAACATTCAGTACTTC	CASSLRGNIQYF
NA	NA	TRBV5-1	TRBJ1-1	TGCGCCAGCAGCTTGGGAGGGGACGTTGGAGCTTTCTTT	CASSLGGDVGAFF
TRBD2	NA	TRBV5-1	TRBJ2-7	TGCGCCAGCAGCTCGGTAGGGAGGGGACCTTACGAGCAGTACTTC	CASSSVGRGPYEQYF
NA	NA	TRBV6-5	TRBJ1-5	TGTGCCAGCACCAGGACAGCCGCTGGGGATCAGCCCCAGCATTTT	CASTRTAAGDQPQHF
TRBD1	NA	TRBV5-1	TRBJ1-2	TGCGCCAGCAGCTTGGTTGGCAGGGGGCCCCCTGACTATGGCTACACCTTC	CASSLVGRGPPDYGYTF
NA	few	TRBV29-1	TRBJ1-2	TGCAGCGTTGAAGATGGGCTTCTTTATGGCTACACCTTC	CSVEDGLLYGYTF
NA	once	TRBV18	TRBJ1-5	TGTGCCAGCTCACCATCGGAGGGAACCAAGAGCAATCAGCCCCAGCATTTT	CASSPSEGTKSNQPQHF
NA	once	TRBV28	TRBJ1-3	TGTGCCAGCAGTTTCAACCTAGGAAACACCATATATTTT	CASSFNLGNTIYF
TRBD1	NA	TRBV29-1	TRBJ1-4	TGCAGCGTTGGGAACAGGGGGTCGGTTGAAAAACTGTTTTTT	CSVGNRGSVEKLFF
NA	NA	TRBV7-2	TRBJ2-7	TGTGCCAGCAGCTTAGCGCCCACTAACGAGCAGTACTTC	CASSLAPTNEQYF
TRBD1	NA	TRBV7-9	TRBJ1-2	TGTGCCAGCAGCTTAGGCCGGGACAGGGCTTATGATGGCTACACCTTC	CASSLGRDRAYDGYTF
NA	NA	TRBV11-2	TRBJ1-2	TGTGCCAGCATCGAAAGAGGGGACCCTCGTGGAGGCTACACCTTC	CASIERGDPRGGYTF
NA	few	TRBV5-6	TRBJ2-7	TGTGCCAGCTCCCGGGACGGGGACTCCTACGAGCAGTACTTC	CASSRDGDSYEQYF
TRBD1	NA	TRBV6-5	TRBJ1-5	TGTGCCAGCAGGGGGACAGGGGTAGACCAGCCCCAGCATTTT	CASRGTGVDQPQHF
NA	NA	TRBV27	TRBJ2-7	TGTGCCAGCAGTTTATTTGGTCGAGGTGGAGAGCAGTACTTC	CASSLFGRGGEQYF
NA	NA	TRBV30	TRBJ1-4	TGTGCCTGGAAGGGAGGTGAGGGCCGAGCTAATGAAAAACTGTTTTTT	CAWKGGEGRANEKLFF
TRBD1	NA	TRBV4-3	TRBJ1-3	TGCGCCAGCAGCCAAGATCTAGGGGGCACAAGAAACACCATATATTTT	CASSQDLGGTRNTIYF
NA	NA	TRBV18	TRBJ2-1	TGTGCCAGCTCACCGCGGGGGCAGGGAACAACCTCCTACAATGAGCAGTTCTTC	CASSPRGQGTTSYNEQFF
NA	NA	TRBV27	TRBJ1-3	TGTGCCAGCAGTTTAGGGAAAAGCTCTGGAAACACCATATATTTT	CASSLGKSSGNTIYF
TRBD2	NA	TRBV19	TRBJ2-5	TGTGCCAGTAGTTCTTATGGGACTAGCGGGGTTCAAGAGACCCAGTACTTC	CASSSYGTSGVQETQYF
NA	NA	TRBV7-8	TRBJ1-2	TGTGCCAGCAGCATAGGACAGCCTTCTAACTATGGCTACACCTTC	CASSIGQPSNYGYTF
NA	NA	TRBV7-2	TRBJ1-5	TGTGCCAGCAGCTTAGGGGCCGGTTTGGGGAAGAGGGGCAATCAGCCCCAGCATTTT	CASSLGAGLGKRGNQPQHF
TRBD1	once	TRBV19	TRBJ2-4	TGTGCCAGTCGACAGGGGATAGCCAAAAACATTCAGTACTTC	CASRQGIAKNIQYF
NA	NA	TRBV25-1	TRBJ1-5	TGTGCCAGCAGTGCGTCAGGGAAAGGGGTAAATCAGCCCCAGCATTTT	CASSASGKGVNQPQHF
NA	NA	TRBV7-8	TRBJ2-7	TGTGCCAGCAGCCCTGACCCCCGCTACGAGCAGTACTTC	CASSPDPRYEQYF
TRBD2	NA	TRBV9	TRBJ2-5	TGTGCCAGCAGCCCCCGGACTAGCGGGGCCCCTGGGAGGGAGACCCAGTACTTC	CASSPRTSGAPGRETQYF
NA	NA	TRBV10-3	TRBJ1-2	TGTGCCATCAAAGGCAGGGAGGGTAGTGGCTACACCTTC	CAIKGREGSGYTF
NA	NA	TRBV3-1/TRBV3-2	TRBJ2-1	TGTGCCAGCAGCCAGAGAGGGGGAAACGGGATACCCTACAATGAGCAGTTCTTC	CASSQRGGNGIPYNEQFF
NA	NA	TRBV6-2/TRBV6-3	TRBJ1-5	TGTGCCAGCAGTTACTACCCTCAGCCCCAGCATTTT	CASSYYPQPQHF
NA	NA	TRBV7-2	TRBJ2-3	TGTGCCAGCAGCTTAGATGGTGGGAGCACAGATACGCAGTATTTT	CASSLDGGSTDTQYF